These T cell receptor beta chains were read from a single sample in a study of somatic mutations in cytotoxic T cells in rheumatoid arthritis. Repertoires were generated with immunoSEQ multiplex PCR, while TCRdb's copy carries only in-frame clones and drops some. The sample records 35,000 to 40,000 clones, around 80% being singletons. The sequencing sample was made of CD8+ T cells sorted from blood. The source is a man in his forties in good health. CDR3s include the opening cysteine and the closing phenylalanine or tryptophan. The order of the fields is J gene, clone size, D gene, V gene, CDR3 protein, CDR3 DNA. The D gene is left open where the match is weak. Some rows have no size entry. The others give once, few or many, or a class for an expanded clone.

J: TRBJ2-7
size: -
D: TRBD1
V: TRBV6-5
CDR3: CASSYGGQGYEQYF
DNA: TGTGCCAGCAGTTATGGGGGACAGGGCTACGAGCAGTACTTC

J: TRBJ2-5
size: -
D: -
V: TRBV30
CDR3: CAWSVQGSGETQYF
DNA: TGTGCCTGGAGTGTACAGGGAAGTGGGGAGACCCAGTACTTC

J: TRBJ1-5
size: -
D: TRBD1
V: TRBV29-1
CDR3: CSVATGVGNQPQHF
DNA: TGCAGCGTTGCGACAGGGGTGGGCAATCAGCCCCAGCATTTT

J: TRBJ2-3
size: -
D: TRBD1
V: TRBV11-1
CDR3: CASSLGQGVGTQYF
DNA: TGTGCCAGCAGCTTAGGGCAGGGGGTAGGCACGCAGTATTTT

J: TRBJ2-7
size: -
D: -
V: TRBV5-1
CDR3: CASTGSLGEQYF
DNA: TGCGCCAGCACGGGTAGCCTGGGCGAGCAGTACTTC

J: TRBJ2-3
size: -
D: -
V: TRBV18
CDR3: CASSTGTDTQYF
DNA: TGTGCCAGCTCAACGGGCACAGATACGCAGTATTTT

J: TRBJ2-7
size: -
D: -
V: TRBV19
CDR3: CASSMYSGRGSYEQYF
DNA: TGTGCCAGTAGTATGTATAGCGGCAGGGGCTCCTACGAGCAGTACTTC

J: TRBJ1-2
size: -
D: TRBD1
V: TRBV4-1
CDR3: CASSQTGDYGYTF
DNA: TGCGCCAGCAGCCAGACAGGGGACTATGGCTACACCTTC

J: TRBJ2-7
size: -
D: TRBD1
V: TRBV27
CDR3: CASSKITGGLAYEQYF
DNA: TGTGCCAGCAGTAAGATAACAGGGGGCCTCGCCTACGAGCAGTACTTC

J: TRBJ1-1
size: few
D: TRBD1
V: TRBV19
CDR3: CASIGQGASEAFF
DNA: TGTGCCAGCATAGGCCAGGGGGCATCTGAAGCTTTCTTT

J: TRBJ1-2
size: -
D: TRBD1
V: TRBV15
CDR3: CATSRDNRGHGYTF
DNA: TGTGCCACCAGCAGAGATAACAGGGGGCATGGCTACACCTTC

J: TRBJ1-1
size: -
D: TRBD1
V: TRBV6-4
CDR3: CASSSGTGNREAFF
DNA: TGTGCCAGCAGCTCCGGGACAGGGAATAGAGAAGCTTTCTTT

J: TRBJ2-7
size: -
D: -
V: TRBV6-5
CDR3: CASSYGAAYEQYF
DNA: TGTGCCAGCAGTTACGGGGCGGCCTACGAGCAGTACTTC

J: TRBJ2-5
size: -
D: -
V: TRBV7-9
CDR3: CASSSPGQGGETQYF
DNA: TGTGCCAGCAGCTCCCCCGGACAGGGAGGGGAGACCCAGTACTTC

J: TRBJ1-1
size: -
D: -
V: TRBV6-5
CDR3: CASSQGDANTEAFF
DNA: TGTGCCAGCAGCCAGGGAGATGCGAACACTGAAGCTTTCTTT

J: TRBJ2-3
size: -
D: -
V: TRBV4-1
CDR3: CASSPRADTQYF
DNA: TGCGCCAGCAGCCCCCGTGCAGATACGCAGTATTTT

J: TRBJ1-2
size: -
D: -
V: TRBV9
CDR3: CASSEDSTYGYTF
DNA: TGTGCCAGCAGCGAGGACAGTACCTATGGCTACACCTTC

J: TRBJ2-5
size: -
D: TRBD2
V: TRBV7-9
CDR3: CASSLLAGASGATQYF
DNA: TGTGCCAGCAGCTTACTAGCGGGAGCAAGCGGCGCGACCCAGTACTTC

J: TRBJ1-1
size: -
D: TRBD1
V: TRBV10-2
CDR3: CASSESEAGGAFF
DNA: TGCGCCAGCAGTGAGTCGGAAGCAGGGGGCGCTTTCTTT

J: TRBJ1-2
size: -
D: TRBD1
V: TRBV7-9
CDR3: CASSFDRVHLGYTF
DNA: TGTGCCAGCAGTTTCGACAGGGTCCATCTGGGCTACACCTTC

J: TRBJ1-1
size: -
D: -
V: TRBV4-1
CDR3: CASSQDRGTEAFF
DNA: TGCGCCAGCAGCCAAGATCGGGGCACTGAAGCTTTCTTT

J: TRBJ2-7
size: -
D: TRBD2
V: TRBV27
CDR3: CASGLAGEVDEQYF
DNA: TGTGCCAGCGGGCTAGCGGGAGAGGTGGACGAGCAGTACTTC

J: TRBJ2-7
size: -
D: -
V: TRBV27
CDR3: CASSSKGTTYEQYF
DNA: TGTGCCAGCAGTTCCAAAGGGACCACCTACGAGCAGTACTTC

J: TRBJ1-2
size: -
D: -
V: TRBV28
CDR3: CATQWGYGYTF
DNA: TGTGCCACCCAGTGGGGCTATGGCTACACCTTC

J: TRBJ1-1
size: -
D: -
V: TRBV25-1
CDR3: CASSWDRAFF
DNA: TGTGCCAGCAGTTGGGACCGCGCTTTCTTT

J: TRBJ2-7
size: -
D: TRBD2
V: TRBV7-9
CDR3: CASTGTSGRTYEQYF
DNA: TGTGCCAGCACCGGGACTAGCGGGAGAACCTACGAGCAGTACTTC